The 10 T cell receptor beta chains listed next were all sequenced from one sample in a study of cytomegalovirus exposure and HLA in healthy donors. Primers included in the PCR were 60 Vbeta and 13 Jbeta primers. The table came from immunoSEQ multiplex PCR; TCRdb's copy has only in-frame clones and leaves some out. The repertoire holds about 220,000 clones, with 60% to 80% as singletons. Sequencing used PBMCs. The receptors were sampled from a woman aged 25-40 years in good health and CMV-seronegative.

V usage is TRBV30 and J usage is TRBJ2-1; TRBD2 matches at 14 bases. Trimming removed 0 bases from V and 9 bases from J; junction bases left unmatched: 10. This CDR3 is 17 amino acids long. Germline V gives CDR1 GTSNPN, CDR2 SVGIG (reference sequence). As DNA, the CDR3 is TGTGCCTGGAGTGTCACGGGGACTAGCGGGAGTTATAGTGAGCAGTTCTTC. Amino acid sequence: CAWSVTGTSGSYSEQFF.

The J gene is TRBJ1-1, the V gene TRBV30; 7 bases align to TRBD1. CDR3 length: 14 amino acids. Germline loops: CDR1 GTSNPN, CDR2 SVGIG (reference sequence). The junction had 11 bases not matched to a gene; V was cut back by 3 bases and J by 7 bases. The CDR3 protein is CAWSSLGGADEAFF. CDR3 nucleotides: TGTGCCTGGAGCTCCTTAGGGGGCGCGGATGAAGCTTTCTTT.

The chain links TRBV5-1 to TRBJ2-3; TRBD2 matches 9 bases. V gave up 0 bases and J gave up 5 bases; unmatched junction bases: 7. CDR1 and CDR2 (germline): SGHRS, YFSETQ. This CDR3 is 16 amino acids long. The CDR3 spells CASSLDASGVGDTQYF. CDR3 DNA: TGCGCCAGCAGCTTGGATGCTAGCGGGGTGGGAGATACGCAGTATTTT.

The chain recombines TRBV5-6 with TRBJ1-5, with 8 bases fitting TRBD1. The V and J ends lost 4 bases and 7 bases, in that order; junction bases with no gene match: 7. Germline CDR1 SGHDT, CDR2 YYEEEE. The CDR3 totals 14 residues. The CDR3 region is CASSVQGARQPQHF. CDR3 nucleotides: TGTGCCAGCAGCGTGCAGGGGGCGAGGCAGCCCCAGCATTTT.

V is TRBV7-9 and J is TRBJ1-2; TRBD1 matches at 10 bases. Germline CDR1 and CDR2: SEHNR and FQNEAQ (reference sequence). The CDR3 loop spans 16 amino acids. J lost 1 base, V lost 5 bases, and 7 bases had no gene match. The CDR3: CASSATGGQNNYGYTF. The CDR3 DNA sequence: TGTGCCAGCAGCGCGACAGGGGGCCAAAATAACTATGGCTACACCTTC.

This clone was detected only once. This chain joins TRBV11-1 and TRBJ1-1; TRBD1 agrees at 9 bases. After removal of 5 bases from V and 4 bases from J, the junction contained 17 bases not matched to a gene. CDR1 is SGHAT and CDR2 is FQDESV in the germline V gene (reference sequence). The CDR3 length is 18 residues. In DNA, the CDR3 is TGTGCCAGCAGCCCCCTTGAGGGACAGGGACCATTGGGCACTGAAGCTTTCTTT. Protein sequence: CASSPLEGQGPLGTEAFF.

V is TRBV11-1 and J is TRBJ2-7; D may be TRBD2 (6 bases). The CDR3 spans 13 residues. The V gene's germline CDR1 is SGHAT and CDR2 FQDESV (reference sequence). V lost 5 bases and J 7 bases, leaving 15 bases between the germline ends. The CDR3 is CASSPPGVREQYF. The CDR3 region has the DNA TGTGCCAGCAGCCCGCCGGGGGTGAGGGAGCAGTACTTC.

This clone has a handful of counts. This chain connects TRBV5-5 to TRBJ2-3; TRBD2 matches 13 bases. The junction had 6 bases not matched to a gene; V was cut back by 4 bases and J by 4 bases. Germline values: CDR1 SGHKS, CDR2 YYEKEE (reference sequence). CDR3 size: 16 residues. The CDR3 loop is CASSPGTSGNADTQYF. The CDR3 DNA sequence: TGTGCCAGCAGCCCCGGGACTAGCGGGAACGCAGATACGCAGTATTTT.

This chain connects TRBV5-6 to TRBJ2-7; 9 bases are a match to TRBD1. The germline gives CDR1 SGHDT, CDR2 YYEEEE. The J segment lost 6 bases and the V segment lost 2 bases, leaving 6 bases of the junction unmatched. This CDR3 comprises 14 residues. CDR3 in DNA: TGTGCCAGCAGCTTCGGGGACAGGGTAAGCGAGCAGTACTTC. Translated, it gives CASSFGDRVSEQYF.

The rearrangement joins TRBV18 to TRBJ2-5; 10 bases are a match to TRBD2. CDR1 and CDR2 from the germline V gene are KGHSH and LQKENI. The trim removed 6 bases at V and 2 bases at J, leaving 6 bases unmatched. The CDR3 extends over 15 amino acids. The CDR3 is CASSLGLAVQETQYF. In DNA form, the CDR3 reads TGTGCCAGCTCCCTTGGACTAGCGGTACAAGAGACCCAGTACTTC.